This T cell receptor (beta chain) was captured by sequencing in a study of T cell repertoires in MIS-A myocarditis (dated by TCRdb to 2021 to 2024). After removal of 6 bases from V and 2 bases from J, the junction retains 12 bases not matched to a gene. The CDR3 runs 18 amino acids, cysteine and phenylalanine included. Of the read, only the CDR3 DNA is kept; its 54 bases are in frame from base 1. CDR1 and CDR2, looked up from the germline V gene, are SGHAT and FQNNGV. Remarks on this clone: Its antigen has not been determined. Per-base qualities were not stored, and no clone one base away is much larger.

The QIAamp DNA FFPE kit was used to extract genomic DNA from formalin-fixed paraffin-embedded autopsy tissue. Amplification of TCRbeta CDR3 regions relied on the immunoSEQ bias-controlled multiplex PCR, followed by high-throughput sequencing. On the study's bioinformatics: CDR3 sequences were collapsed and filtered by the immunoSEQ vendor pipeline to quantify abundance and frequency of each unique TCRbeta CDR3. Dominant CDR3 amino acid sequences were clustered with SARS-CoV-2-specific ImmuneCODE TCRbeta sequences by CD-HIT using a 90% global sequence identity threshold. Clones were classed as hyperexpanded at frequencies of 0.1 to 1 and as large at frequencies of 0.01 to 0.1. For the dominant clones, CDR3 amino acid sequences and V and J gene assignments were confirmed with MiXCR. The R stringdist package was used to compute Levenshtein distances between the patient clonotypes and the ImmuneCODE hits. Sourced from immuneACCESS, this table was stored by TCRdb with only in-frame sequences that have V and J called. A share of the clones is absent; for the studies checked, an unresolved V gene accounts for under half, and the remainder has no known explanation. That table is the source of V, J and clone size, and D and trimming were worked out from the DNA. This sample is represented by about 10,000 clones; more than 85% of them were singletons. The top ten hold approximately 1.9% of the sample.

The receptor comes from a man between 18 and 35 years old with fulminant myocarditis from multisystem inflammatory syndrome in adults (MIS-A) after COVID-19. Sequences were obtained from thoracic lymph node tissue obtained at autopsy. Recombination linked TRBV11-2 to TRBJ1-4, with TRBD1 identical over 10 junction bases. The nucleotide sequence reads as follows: TGTGCCAGCAGACCTCTGACAGGGGGCGTCAAGACTAATGAAAAACTGTTTTTT. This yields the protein CASRPLTGGVKTNEKLFF.